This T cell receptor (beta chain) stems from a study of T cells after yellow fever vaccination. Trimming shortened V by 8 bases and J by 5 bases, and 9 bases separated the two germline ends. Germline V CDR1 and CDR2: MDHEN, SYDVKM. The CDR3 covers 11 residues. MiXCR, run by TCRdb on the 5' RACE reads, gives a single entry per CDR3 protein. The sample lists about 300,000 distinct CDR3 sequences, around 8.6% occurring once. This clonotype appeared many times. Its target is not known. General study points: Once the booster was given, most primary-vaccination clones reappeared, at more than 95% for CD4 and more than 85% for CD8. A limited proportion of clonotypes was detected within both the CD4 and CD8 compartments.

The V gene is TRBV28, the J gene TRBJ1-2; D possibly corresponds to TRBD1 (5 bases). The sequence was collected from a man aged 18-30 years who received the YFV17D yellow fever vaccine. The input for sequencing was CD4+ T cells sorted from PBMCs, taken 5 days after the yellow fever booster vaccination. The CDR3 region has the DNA TGTGCCAGCTCGGGGCAGTATGGCTACACCTTC. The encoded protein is CASSGQYGYTF.